This is a list of T cell receptor beta chains from one sample in a study of T cells in Graves' hyperthyroidism and ophthalmopathy. TCRdb ran MiXCR on the multiplex PCR reads and lists one entry per CDR3 protein. The sample lists a few hundred thousand distinct CDR3 sequences, about an eighth occurring once. The sequencing sample was made of blood. Receptors originate from a woman aged 18-30 years with Graves' hyperthyroidism. The CDR3 runs from the conserved cysteine through the conserved F or W. Each record gives: CDR3 protein, J gene, V gene.

CDR3: CASSQDLPSYYEQYF; J: TRBJ2-7; V: TRBV4-1
CDR3: CASRSLLAGGGNEQFF; J: TRBJ2-1; V: TRBV6-4
CDR3: CASSLDAGGGYGYTF; J: TRBJ1-2; V: TRBV5-1
CDR3: CAIQGLGTEAFF; J: TRBJ1-1; V: TRBV3-1
CDR3: CASRGAGNTGELFF; J: TRBJ2-2; V: TRBV7-3
CDR3: CSASEVTEAFF; J: TRBJ1-1; V: TRBV20-1
CDR3: CSATRLGQEGTNGYTF; J: TRBJ1-2; V: TRBV20-1
CDR3: CASSYSDRGNTGELFF; J: TRBJ2-2; V: TRBV6-5
CDR3: CSARGDSRRGETQYF; J: TRBJ2-5; V: TRBV20-1
CDR3: CSAEGTVRDEQFF; J: TRBJ2-1; V: TRBV20-1
CDR3: CASSQRQVGEKSTEAFF; J: TRBJ1-1; V: TRBV3-1
CDR3: CASSMTGLFGELFF; J: TRBJ2-2; V: TRBV19
CDR3: CASSLGAGPPFF; J: TRBJ1-1; V: TRBV11-3
CDR3: CASSPRDRPRYEQYF; J: TRBJ2-7; V: TRBV18
CDR3: CASLLAGGYNEQFF; J: TRBJ2-1; V: TRBV6-1
CDR3: CASTRGGVVSYNSPLHF; J: TRBJ1-6; V: TRBV7-9
CDR3: CASSLQGIGTDTQYF; J: TRBJ2-3; V: TRBV7-2
CDR3: CASTSWTGGNTMNTEAFF; J: TRBJ1-1; V: TRBV12-3/TRBV12-4
CDR3: CANSTTSTGGRGPQHF; J: TRBJ1-5; V: TRBV6-1
CDR3: CASSIADMNTEAFF; J: TRBJ1-1; V: TRBV19